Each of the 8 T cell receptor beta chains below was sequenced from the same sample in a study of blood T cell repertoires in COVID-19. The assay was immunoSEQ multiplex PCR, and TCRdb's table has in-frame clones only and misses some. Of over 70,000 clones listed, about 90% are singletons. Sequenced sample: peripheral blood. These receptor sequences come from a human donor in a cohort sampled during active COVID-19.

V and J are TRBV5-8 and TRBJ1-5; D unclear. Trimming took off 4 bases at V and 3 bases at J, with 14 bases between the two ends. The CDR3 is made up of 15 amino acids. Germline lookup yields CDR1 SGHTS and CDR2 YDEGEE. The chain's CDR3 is CASSRRIQANQPQHF. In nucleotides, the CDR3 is TGTGCCAGCAGCCGACGAATCCAGGCCAATCAGCCCCAGCATTTT. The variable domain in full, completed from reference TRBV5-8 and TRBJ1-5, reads EAGVTQSPTHLIKTRGQQATLRCSPISGHTSVYWYQQALGLGLQFLLWYDEGEERNRGNFPPRFSGRQFPNYSSELNVNALELEDSALYLCASSRRIQANQPQHFGDGTRLSIL.

In DNA, the CDR3 is TGTGCCACCAGCGGCGAAAGGGGCTATGGCTACACCTTC. Translated, it gives CATSGERGYGYTF. J is TRBJ1-2 and V is TRBV15; D is perhaps TRBD1 (5 bases). Germline assignment: CDR1 LNHNV and CDR2 YYDKDF (reference sequence). Between the trimmed V and J ends, which lost 5 bases and 4 bases, there was a span of 11 bases. This CDR3 has 13 residues.

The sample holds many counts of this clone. CDR3 DNA sequence: TGTGCCAGCACCTCGGACAGGGTGAACACTGAAGCTTTCTTT. Encoded protein: CASTSDRVNTEAFF. The V call is TRBV2, the J call TRBJ1-1; 8 bases are a match to TRBD1. V shed 7 bases, J shed 0 bases, and the junction held 4 bases outside the gene matches. CDR1 is SNHLY, CDR2 FYNNEI, per germline. The CDR3 is made up of 14 amino acids.

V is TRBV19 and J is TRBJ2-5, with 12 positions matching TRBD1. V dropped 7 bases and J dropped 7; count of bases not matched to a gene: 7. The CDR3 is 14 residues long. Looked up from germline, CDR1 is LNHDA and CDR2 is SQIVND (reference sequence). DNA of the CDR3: TGTGCCAGTACCCCGAGGGGACAGGGGGCGACCCAGTACTTC. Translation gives CASTPRGQGATQYF.

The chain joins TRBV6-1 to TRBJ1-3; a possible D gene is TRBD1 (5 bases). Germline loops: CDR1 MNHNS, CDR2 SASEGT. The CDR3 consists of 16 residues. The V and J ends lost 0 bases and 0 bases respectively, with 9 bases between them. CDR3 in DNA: TGTGCCAGCAGTGAAGCAAGGGGCCTCTCTGGAAACACCATATATTTT. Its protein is CASSEARGLSGNTIYF.

CDR3 in amino acids: CASSQGGYNYGYTF. CDR3 sequence (DNA): TGTGCCAGCAGCCAAGGAGGGTATAACTATGGCTACACCTTC. V usage is TRBV3-1 (or the pseudogene TRBV3-2) and J usage is TRBJ1-2; D not certain. The CDR3 is made up of 14 amino acids. Trimming cost V 1 base and J 1 base, with 7 bases left between them. Germline CDR1 is LGHDT and CDR2 is YNNKEL (reference sequence).

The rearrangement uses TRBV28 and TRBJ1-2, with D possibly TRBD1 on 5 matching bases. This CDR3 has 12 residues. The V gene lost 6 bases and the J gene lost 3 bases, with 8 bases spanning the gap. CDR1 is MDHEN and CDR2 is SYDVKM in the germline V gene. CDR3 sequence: CASRTDYYGYTF. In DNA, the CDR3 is TGTGCCAGCAGGACAGATTACTATGGCTACACCTTC.

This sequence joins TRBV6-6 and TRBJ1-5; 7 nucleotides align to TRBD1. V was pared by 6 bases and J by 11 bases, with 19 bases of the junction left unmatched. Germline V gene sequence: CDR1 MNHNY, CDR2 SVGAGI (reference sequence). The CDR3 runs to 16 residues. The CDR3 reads CASSPPTGSSNRAQHF. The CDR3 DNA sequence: TGTGCCAGCAGCCCCCCGACAGGGTCTAGCAATAGGGCCCAGCATTTT.